This T cell receptor (beta chain) was captured by sequencing in a study of regulatory T cells in long-lasting Graves disease. This sample's time point: persistent/refractory GD, antithyroid drugs over 5 years with positive TRAb. The TCR library was made from RNA extracted from PBMCs. The patient group derived from an endocrinology department in Xi'an, China. Through Arm-PCR of CDR3 regions and iRepertoire HTBI primers, TCR beta libraries were built. Per the original data handling: 60 or so TRBV and 14 TRBJ segments were identified across samples. TCRdb itself ran the multiplex PCR reads through MiXCR, one entry per CDR3 protein. The authors' filters were not applied to this entry. The table includes a few hundred thousand distinct CDR3 sequences, under 25% detected once. With V trimmed by 4 bases and J by 7 bases, 8 bases remained unmatched. CDR1 and CDR2 from the germline V gene are MNHNS and SASEGT. The CDR3 spans 15 residues.

This clonotype was seen at least ten times. The chain uses TRBV6-1 and TRBJ2-2; 8 bases match TRBD2. Material: peripheral blood mononuclear cells (PBMCs), obtained when the disease was refractory, from a patient treated with antithyroid drugs. The source of this sequence is a female donor with Graves disease. Written as DNA, the CDR3 is TGTGCCAGCAGTGGGCCAGCGGGAGTCGTCGGGGAGCTGTTTTTT. Encoded protein: CASSGPAGVVGELFF.